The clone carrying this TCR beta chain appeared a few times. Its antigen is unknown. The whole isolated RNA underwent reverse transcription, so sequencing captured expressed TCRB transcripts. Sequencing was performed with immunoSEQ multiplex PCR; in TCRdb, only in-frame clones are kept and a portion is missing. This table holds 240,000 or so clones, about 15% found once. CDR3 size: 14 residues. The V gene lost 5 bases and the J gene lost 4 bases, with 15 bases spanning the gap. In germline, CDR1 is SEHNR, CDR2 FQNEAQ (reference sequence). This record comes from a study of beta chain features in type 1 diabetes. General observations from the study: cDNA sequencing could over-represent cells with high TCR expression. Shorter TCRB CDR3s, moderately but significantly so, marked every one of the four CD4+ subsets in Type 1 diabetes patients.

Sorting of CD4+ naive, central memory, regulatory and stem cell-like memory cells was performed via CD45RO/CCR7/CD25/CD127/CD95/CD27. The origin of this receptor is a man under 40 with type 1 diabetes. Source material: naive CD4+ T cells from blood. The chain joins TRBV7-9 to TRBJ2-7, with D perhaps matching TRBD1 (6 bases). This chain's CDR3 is CASSVRTDSYEQYF. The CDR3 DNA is TGTGCCAGCAGCGTACGGACAGACTCGTACGAGCAGTACTTC.